This TCR beta chain was retrieved from a study of vaccination and CD4 T cells after COVID-19. With 3 bases clipped from V and 1 base from J, the junction kept 2 bases outside the gene matches. Germline V gene sequence: CDR1 DFQATT, CDR2 SNEGSKA (reference sequence). This CDR3 spans 13 amino acids. The Oncomine TCR Beta short-read assay was applied to DNA of cultured CD4+ T cells. TCRdb analysed the PCR reads with MiXCR anew, one entry per CDR3 protein. This table has some 10,000 distinct CDR3 sequences, about two thirds appearing once. Treatment: approximately 10-day PBMC culture with coronavirus spike peptide pools or control peptides (ViraFEST assay). Note on this clonotype: Its antigen remains unknown.

The chain carries TRBV20-1 and TRBJ2-5; 7 positions agree with TRBD1. Sequenced material: CD4+ T cells from blood, cultured in vitro. The receptor was isolated from a human donor who had recovered from COVID-19. The CDR3 region has the DNA TGCAGTGCTAGGTACAGGGGCCAAGAGACCCAGTACTTC. Protein: CSARYRGQETQYF.